This T cell receptor beta chain was profiled in a study of identical twins. TCRdb independently ran MiXCR on the 5' RACE reads; one entry per CDR3 protein. The sample shows about 570,000 distinct CDR3 sequences, around a tenth of them seen only once. This clonotype has only one observation. Antigen: not known. General observations from the study: Beta out-of-frame sequences displayed a weaker excess of sharing between twins. Within cord blood, abundant beta clonotypes carried fewer insertions, but memory repertoires showed no such trend. There was more out-of-frame TCR alpha sharing in monozygotic twins than models estimated.

V gave up 7 bases and J gave up 4 bases, with 5 bases separating them. CDR1 is LNHDA and CDR2 is SQIVND in the germline V gene (reference sequence). This CDR3 has 11 amino acids. These same data were also listed under a study on yellow fever vaccine responses in identical twins.

This rearrangement joins TRBV19 to TRBJ2-4; no clear D. Sequencing was done on a sample of PBMCs. This clonotype was sampled from a woman under 30 in good health. This CDR3 is CASTEKNIQYF. DNA for the CDR3: TGTGCCAGTACGGAGAAAAACATTCAGTACTTC.